This T cell receptor (beta chain) was retrieved from a study of type 1 regulatory T cells. Across the study: T-allo10 is an in vitro-generated, Tr1-enriched CD4 T cell product specific for alloantigen.

T-allo10 cells from the graft donor were described as anergic, host-alloantigen-specific, and alloantigen-specific suppressors. The CDR3 runs to 16 residues. Germline CDR1 SGHTA, CDR2 FQGNSA. TCRdb fed the reads into MiXCR, producing one record per CDR3 protein. This sample has 60,000 to 70,000 distinct CDR3 sequences, with around 60% found just once. About this clonotype: Antigen specificity is unknown. A read error may be the cause here, since a much bigger clone is one base away.

The sample comprised cultured T cells, either the whole culture or a sorted T cell fraction (not recorded which). Described subset: Tr1-enriched cell product generated in vitro against host alloantigens. This TCR was sampled from a human donor in good health. The chain recombines TRBV7-2 with TRBJ2-7; D perhaps matches TRBD1 (6 bases). In DNA form, the CDR3 reads TGTGCCAACAGCCCACAGGGCAGGCTGAGGACCTACGAGCAGTACTTC. Its translation: CANSPQGRLRTYEQYF.